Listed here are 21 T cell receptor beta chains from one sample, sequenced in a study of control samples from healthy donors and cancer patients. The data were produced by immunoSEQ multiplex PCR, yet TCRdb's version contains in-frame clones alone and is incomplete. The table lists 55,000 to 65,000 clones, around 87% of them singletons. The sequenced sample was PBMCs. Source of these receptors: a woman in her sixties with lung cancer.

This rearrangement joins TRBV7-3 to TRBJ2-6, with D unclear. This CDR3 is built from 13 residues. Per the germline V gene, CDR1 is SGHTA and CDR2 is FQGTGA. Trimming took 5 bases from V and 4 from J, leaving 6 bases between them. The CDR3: CASSPQGANVLTF. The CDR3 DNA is TGTGCCAGCAGCCCGCAAGGGGCCAACGTCCTGACTTTC.

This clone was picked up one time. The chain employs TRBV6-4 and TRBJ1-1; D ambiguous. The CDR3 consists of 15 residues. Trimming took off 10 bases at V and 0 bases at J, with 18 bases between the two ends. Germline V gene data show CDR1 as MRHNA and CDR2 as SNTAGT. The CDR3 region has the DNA TGTGCCACCCCACGGGTTGTCGGAATGAACACTGAAGCTTTCTTT. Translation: CATPRVVGMNTEAFF.

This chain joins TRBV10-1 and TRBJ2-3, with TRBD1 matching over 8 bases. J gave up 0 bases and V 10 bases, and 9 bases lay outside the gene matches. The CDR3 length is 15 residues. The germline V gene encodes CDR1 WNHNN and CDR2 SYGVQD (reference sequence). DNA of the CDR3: TGCGCCACCTACCTGACAGGGGCAAGCACAGATACGCAGTATTTT. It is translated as CATYLTGASTDTQYF.

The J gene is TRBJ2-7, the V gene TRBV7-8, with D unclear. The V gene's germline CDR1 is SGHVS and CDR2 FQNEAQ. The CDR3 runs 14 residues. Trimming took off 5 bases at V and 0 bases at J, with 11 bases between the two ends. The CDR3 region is CASSPKVASYEQYF. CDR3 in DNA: TGTGCCAGCAGCCCCAAAGTTGCCTCCTACGAGCAGTACTTC.

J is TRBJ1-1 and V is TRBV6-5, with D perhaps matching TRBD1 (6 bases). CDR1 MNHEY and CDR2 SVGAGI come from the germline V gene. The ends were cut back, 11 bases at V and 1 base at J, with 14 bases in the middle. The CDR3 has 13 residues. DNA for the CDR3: TGTGCCGGAGGGGGAAAGGGGAACACTGAAGCTTTCTTT. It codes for CAGGGKGNTEAFF.

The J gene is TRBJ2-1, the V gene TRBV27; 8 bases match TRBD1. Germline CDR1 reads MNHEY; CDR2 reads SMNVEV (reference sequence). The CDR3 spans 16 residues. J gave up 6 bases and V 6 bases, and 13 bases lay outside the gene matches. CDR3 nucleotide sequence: TGTGCCAGCAGAAAAGACCTGACGACAGGGGCCAATGAGCAGTTCTTC. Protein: CASRKDLTTGANEQFF.

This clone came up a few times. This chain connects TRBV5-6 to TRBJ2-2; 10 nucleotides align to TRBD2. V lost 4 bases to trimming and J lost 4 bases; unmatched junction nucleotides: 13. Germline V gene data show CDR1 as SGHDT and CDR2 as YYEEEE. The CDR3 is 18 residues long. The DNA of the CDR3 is TGTGCCAGCAGCGCATCAGCCGGTAGCGGGGGGTTCACCGGGGAGCTGTTTTTT. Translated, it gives CASSASAGSGGFTGELFF.

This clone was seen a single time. The DNA of the CDR3 is TGTGCCAGCAGCCCCGCGGGCCGCACAGATACGCAGTATTTT. Translated: CASSPAGRTDTQYF. The chain uses TRBV14 and TRBJ2-3; D possibly corresponds to TRBD2 (5 bases). Germline V CDR1 and CDR2: SGHDN, FVKESK. The V and J ends lost 4 bases and 1 base respectively, with 9 bases between them. This CDR3 is 14 amino acids long. The full variable domain, with the rest looked up from reference TRBV14 and TRBJ2-3, is EAGVTQFPSHSVIEKGQTVTLRCDPISGHDNLYWYRRVMGKEIKFLLHFVKESKQDESGMPNNRFLAERTGGTYSTLKVQPAELEDSGVYFCASSPAGRTDTQYFGPGTRLTVL.

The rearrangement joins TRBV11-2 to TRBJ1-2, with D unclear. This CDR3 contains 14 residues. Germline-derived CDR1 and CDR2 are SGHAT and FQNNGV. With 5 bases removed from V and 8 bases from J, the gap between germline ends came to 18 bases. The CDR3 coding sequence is TGTGCCAGCAGCCGGCTCCAAGAAATCTACGGCTACACCTTC. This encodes CASSRLQEIYGYTF. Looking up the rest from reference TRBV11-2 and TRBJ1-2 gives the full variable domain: EAGVAQSPRYKIIEKRQSVAFWCNPISGHATLYWYQQILGQGPKLLIQFQNNGVVDDSQLPKDRFSAERLKGVDSTLKIQPAKLEDSAVYLCASSRLQEIYGYTFGSGTRLTVV.

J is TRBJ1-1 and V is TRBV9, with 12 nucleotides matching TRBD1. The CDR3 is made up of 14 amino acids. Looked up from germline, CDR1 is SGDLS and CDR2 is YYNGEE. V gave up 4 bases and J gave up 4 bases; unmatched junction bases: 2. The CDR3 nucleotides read TGTGCCAGCAGCTCGGGACAGGGGGCCACTGAAGCTTTCTTT. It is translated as CASSSGQGATEAFF.

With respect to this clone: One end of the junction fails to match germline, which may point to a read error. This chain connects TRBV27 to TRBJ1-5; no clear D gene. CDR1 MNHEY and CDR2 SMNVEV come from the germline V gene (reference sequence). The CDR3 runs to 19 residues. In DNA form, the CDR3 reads TGTGTCAGCAGCCGACGTTGGCAGGCCGTCCTTGGGAGCAATCAGCCCCAGCATTTT. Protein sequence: CVSSRRWQAVLGSNQPQHF.

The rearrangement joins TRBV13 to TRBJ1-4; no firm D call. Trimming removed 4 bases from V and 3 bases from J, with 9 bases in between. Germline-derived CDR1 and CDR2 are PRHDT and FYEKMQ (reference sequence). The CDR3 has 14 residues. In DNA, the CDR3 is TGTGCCAGCAGCTCCGGGAGGCCTAATGAAAAACTGTTTTTT. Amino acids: CASSSGRPNEKLFF.

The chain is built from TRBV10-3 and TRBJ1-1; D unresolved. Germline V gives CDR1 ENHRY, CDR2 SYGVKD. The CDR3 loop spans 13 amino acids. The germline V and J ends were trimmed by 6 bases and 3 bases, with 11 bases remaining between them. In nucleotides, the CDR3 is TGTGCCATCAGCGGGGTCGGGGACACTGAAGCTTTCTTT. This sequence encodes CAISGVGDTEAFF.

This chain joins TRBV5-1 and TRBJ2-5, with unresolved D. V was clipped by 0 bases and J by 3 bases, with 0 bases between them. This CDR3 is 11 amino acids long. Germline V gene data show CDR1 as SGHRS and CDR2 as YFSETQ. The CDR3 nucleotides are TGCGCCAGCAGCTTGGAAGAGACCCAGTACTTC. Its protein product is CASSLEETQYF.

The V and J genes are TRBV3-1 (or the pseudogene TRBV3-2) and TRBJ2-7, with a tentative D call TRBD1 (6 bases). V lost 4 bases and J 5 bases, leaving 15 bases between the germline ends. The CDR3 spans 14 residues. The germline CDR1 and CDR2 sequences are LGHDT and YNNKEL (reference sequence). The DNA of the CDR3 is TGTGCCAGCAGCCCCCGAGGGGGACGGAACGAGCAGTACTTC. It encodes CASSPRGGRNEQYF.

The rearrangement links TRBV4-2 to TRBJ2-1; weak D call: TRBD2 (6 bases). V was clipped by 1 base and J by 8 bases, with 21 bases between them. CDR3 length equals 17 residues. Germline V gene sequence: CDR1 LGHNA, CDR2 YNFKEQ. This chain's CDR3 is CASSQVSGGGGGDEQFF. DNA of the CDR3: TGTGCCAGCAGCCAAGTTTCAGGCGGAGGAGGAGGGGATGAGCAGTTCTTC.

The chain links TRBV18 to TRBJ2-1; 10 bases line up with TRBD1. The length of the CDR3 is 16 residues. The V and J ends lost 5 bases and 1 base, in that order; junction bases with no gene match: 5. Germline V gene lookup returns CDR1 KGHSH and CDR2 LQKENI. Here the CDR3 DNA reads TGTGCCAGCTCAGCAAGACAGGGGGCTTCCTACAATGAGCAGTTCTTC. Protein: CASSARQGASYNEQFF.

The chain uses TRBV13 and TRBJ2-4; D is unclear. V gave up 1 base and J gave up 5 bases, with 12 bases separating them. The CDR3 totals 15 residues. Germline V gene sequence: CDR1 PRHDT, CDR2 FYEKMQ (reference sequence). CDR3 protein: CASSLEGVHENIQYF. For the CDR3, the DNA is TGTGCCAGCAGCTTAGAGGGCGTTCATGAAAACATTCAGTACTTC.

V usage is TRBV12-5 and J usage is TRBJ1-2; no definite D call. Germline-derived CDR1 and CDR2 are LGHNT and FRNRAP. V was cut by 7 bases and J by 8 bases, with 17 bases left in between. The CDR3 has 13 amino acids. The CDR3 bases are TGTGCTAGTGCCGCGAACTGGATGGGCGGCTACACCTTC. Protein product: CASAANWMGGYTF.

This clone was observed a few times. This chain's CDR3 is CASSEDTRSYEQYF. The CDR3 bases are TGTGCCAGCAGTGAGGACACACGCTCCTACGAGCAGTACTTC. V gene TRBV2 combines with J gene TRBJ2-7, with D tentatively TRBD1 (5 bases). Trimming shortened V by 3 bases and J by 0 bases, and 9 bases separated the two germline ends. This CDR3 comprises 14 residues. The germline CDR1 and CDR2 sequences are SNHLY and FYNNEI.

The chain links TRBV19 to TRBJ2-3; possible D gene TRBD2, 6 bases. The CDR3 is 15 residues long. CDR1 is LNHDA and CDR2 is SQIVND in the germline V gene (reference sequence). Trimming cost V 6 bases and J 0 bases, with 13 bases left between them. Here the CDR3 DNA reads TGTGCCAGTAGCTCCGAGCGGGTTAGCACAGATACGCAGTATTTT. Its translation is CASSSERVSTDTQYF.